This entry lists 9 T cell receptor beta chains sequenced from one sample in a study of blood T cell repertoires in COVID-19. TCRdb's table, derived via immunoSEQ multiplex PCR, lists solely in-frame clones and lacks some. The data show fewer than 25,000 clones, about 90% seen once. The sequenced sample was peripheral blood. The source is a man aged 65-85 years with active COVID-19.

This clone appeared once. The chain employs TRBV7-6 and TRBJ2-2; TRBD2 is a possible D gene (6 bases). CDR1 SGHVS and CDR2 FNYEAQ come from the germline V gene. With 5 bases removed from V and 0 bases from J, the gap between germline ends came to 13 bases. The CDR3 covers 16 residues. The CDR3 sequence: CASSPRESPNTGELFF. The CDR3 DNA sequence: TGTGCCAGCAGCCCCCGGGAGTCACCGAACACCGGGGAGCTGTTTTTT.

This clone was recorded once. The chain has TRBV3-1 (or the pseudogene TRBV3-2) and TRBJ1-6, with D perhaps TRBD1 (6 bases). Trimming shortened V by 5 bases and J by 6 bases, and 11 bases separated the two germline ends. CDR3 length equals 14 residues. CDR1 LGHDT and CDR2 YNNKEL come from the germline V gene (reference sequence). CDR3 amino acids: CASSEQGVNSPLHF. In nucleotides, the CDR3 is TGTGCCAGCAGCGAACAGGGTGTTAATTCACCCCTCCACTTT.

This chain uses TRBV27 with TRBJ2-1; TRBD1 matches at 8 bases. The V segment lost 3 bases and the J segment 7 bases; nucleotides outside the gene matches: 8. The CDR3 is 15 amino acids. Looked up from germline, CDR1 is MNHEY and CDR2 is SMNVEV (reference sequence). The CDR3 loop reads CASSFNAQGVNEQFF. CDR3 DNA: TGTGCCAGCAGTTTTAACGCACAGGGGGTGAATGAGCAGTTCTTC.

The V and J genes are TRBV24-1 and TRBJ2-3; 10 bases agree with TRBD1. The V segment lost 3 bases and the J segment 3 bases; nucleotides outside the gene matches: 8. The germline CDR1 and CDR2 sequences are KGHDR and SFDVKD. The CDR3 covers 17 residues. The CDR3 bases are TGTGCCACCAGTGATAACCGGGACAGGGGCGTGACAGATACGCAGTATTTT. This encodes CATSDNRDRGVTDTQYF.

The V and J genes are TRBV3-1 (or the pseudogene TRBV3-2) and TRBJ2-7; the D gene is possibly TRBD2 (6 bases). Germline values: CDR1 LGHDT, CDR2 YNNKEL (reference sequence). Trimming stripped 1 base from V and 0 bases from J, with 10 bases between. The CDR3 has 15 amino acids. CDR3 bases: TGTGCCAGCAGCCAAGGACTGGGAGGCTCCTACGAGCAGTACTTC. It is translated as CASSQGLGGSYEQYF.

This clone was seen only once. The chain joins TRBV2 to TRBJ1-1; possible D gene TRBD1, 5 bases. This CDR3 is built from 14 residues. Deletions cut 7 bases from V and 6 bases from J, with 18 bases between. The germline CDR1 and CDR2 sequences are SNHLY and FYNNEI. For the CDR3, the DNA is TGTGCCAGCAAGTTAGAGCGCAGGGTTTCTGAAGCTTTCTTT. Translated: CASKLERRVSEAFF.

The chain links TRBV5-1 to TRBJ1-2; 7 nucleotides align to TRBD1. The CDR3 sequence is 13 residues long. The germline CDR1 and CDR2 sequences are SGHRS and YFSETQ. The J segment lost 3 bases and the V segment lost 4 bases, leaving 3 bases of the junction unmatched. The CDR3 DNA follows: TGCGCCAGCAGCACAACAGGGGACTATGGCTACACCTTC. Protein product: CASSTTGDYGYTF. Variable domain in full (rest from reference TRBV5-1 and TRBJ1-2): KAGVTQTPRYLIKTRGQQVTLSCSPISGHRSVSWYQQTPGQGLQFLFEYFSETQRNKGNFPGRFSGRQFSNSRSEMNVSTLELGDSALYLCASSTTGDYGYTFGSGTRLTVV.

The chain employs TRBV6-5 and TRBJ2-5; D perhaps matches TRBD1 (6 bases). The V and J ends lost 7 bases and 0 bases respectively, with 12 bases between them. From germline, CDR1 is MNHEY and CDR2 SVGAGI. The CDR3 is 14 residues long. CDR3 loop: CASTRGEHQETQYF. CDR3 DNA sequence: TGTGCCAGCACCAGGGGAGAGCACCAAGAGACCCAGTACTTC.

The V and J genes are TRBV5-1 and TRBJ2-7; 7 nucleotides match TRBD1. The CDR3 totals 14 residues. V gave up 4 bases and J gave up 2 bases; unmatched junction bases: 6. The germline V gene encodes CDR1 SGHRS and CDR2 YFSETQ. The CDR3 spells CASSQGQATYEQYF. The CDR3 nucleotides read TGCGCCAGCAGCCAAGGACAGGCTACCTACGAGCAGTACTTC.